One sample yielded the 12 T cell receptor beta chains listed below, sequenced in a study of T cell repertoires in cytomegalovirus infection. TCRdb reprocessed the reads via MiXCR and lists one record per CDR3 protein. In the table there are approximately 990,000 distinct CDR3 sequences, 25% to 40% of which are singletons. Antigens of these TCRs are unknown. The sequencing here drew on cultured CD8+ T cells from PBMCs, taken from culture after CMV antigen stimulation. The source of these receptors is a human donor in good health (CMV status not recorded). Some clones in this sample may be carry-over from other donors' samples.

V usage is TRBV9 and J usage is TRBJ2-1; D gene ambiguous. Germline V gene lookup returns CDR1 SGDLS and CDR2 YYNGEE. With 4 bases removed from V and 10 bases from J, the gap between germline ends came to 9 bases. The CDR3 contains 11 residues. CDR3 amino acids: CASSRSLEQFF. The CDR3 nucleotides read TGTGCCAGCAGCCGCAGCTTGGAGCAGTTCTTC.

This clonotype was seen many times. CDR3 DNA: TGTGCCAGCAGCTTAGTGAGCTCGGCGGGGGAAAAACTGTTTTTT. Translation: CASSLVSSAGEKLFF. V is TRBV7-2 and J is TRBJ1-4; D not certain. V lost 1 base, J lost 8 bases, and 14 bases lay in between. CDR3 size: 15 residues. The germline CDR1 and CDR2 sequences are SGHTA and FQGNSA.

This clonotype has only a few counts. This sequence joins TRBV7-8 and TRBJ2-2; TRBD1 matches at 7 bases. The ends lost 1 base at V and 3 bases at J; junction bases unmatched: 5. Germline CDR1 is SGHVS and CDR2 is FQNEAQ. This CDR3 is built from 16 residues. Here the CDR3 reads CASSLVRQGYTGELFF. CDR3 nucleotide sequence: TGTGCCAGCAGCTTAGTCCGACAGGGTTACACCGGGGAGCTGTTTTTT. The full variable domain, with the rest looked up from reference TRBV7-8 and TRBJ2-2, is GAGVSQSPRYKVAKRGQDVALRCDPISGHVSLFWYQQALGQGPEFLTYFQNEAQLDKSGLPSDRFFAERPEGSVSTLKIQRTQQEDSAVYLCASSLVRQGYTGELFFGEGSRLTVL.

As to this clonotype: A read error may produce the germline difference seen at one junction end. The chain is built from TRBV28 and TRBJ1-2; the D is unclear. The CDR3 spans 14 residues. Germline V lookup: CDR1 MDHEN, CDR2 SYDVKM. The CDR3, as DNA: TGTGCCCGCAGTTTTGCAGGTAGTCGCTATGGCTACACCTTC. Its protein product is CARSFAGSRYGYTF.

In this sample, this clonotype turned up a few times. The rearrangement joins TRBV7-9 to TRBJ1-3; tentative D call: TRBD1 (6 bases). The germline CDR1 and CDR2 sequences are SEHNR and FQNEAQ (reference sequence). Between the trimmed V and J ends, which lost 5 bases and 0 bases, there was a span of 17 bases. CDR3 length equals 17 residues. CDR3 region: CASSHRPGTPSGNTIYF. Written as DNA, the CDR3 is TGTGCCAGCAGCCACCGTCCTGGGACACCCTCTGGAAACACCATATATTTT. Based on the CDR3 plus reference TRBV7-9 and TRBJ1-3, the full variable domain is DTGVSQNPRHKITKRGQNVTFRCDPISEHNRLYWYRQTLGQGPEFLTYFQNEAQLEKSRLLSDRFSAERPKGSFSTLEIQRTEQGDSAMYLCASSHRPGTPSGNTIYFGEGSWLTVV.

The chain uses TRBV29-1 and TRBJ2-2; D perhaps matches TRBD1 (6 bases). The length of the CDR3 is 14 residues. Germline CDR1 and CDR2: SQVTM and ANQGSEA. V was trimmed by 6 bases and J by 10 bases, leaving 21 bases between them. The CDR3 loop is CSVADQGGGAELFF. CDR3 nucleotide sequence: TGCAGCGTCGCTGACCAAGGGGGTGGCGCGGAGCTGTTTTTT.

This clonotype appeared many times. V and J are TRBV7-9 and TRBJ2-7; 9 bases match TRBD1. The CDR3 contains 14 residues. Trimming took 3 bases from V and 2 from J; bases not matched to a gene: 2. In germline, CDR1 is SEHNR, CDR2 FQNEAQ (reference sequence). Here the CDR3 DNA reads TGTGCCAGCAGCTTCCGGGACAGGGCCTACGAGCAGTACTTC. As protein: CASSFRDRAYEQYF.

This clonotype has ten or more counts. The rearrangement joins TRBV6-1 to TRBJ1-1; D not certain. In germline, CDR1 is MNHNS, CDR2 SASEGT. The CDR3 is made up of 13 amino acids. Trimming cost V 6 bases and J 2 bases, with 10 bases left between them. Here the CDR3 reads CASRVDLNTEAFF. DNA for the CDR3: TGTGCCAGCAGGGTAGACCTAAACACTGAAGCTTTCTTT.

This clonotype was picked up a small number of times. This sequence joins TRBV15 and TRBJ2-1; the D call may be TRBD1 or TRBD2 (5 bases each). There are 16 residues in the CDR3. Germline V gene data show CDR1 as LNHNV and CDR2 as YYDKDF (reference sequence). V lost 5 bases to trimming and J lost 4 bases, with 18 bases between them. The CDR3 bases are TGTGCCACCAGCTCCCAGGGCAGTGGACTTTACAATGAGCAGTTCTTC. It specifies CATSSQGSGLYNEQFF.

This chain uses TRBV5-4 with TRBJ1-5; D gene unclear. The germline V and J ends were trimmed by 4 bases and 4 bases, with 9 bases remaining between them. CDR1 and CDR2 (germline): SGHNT, YYREEE (reference sequence). The CDR3 extends over 13 amino acids. The CDR3 bases are TGTGCCAGCAGCCCGGATATGAATCAGCCCCAGCATTTT. Translated, it gives CASSPDMNQPQHF.

The chain joins TRBV6-6 to TRBJ2-1, with TRBD2 matching over 15 bases. The CDR3 sequence is 19 residues long. V dropped 2 bases and J dropped 3; count of bases not matched to a gene: 8. Per germline, CDR1 MNHNY and CDR2 SVGAGI (reference sequence). CDR3 residues: CASSYGLAGGPPGYNEQFF. For the CDR3, the DNA is TGTGCCAGCAGTTACGGACTAGCGGGGGGGCCCCCGGGCTACAATGAGCAGTTCTTC.

In the case of this clonotype: Just one base apart from a much larger clone, this may be a read error. The rearrangement links TRBV7-6 to TRBJ2-3; D ambiguous. Per the germline V gene, CDR1 is SGHVS and CDR2 is FNYEAQ. The CDR3 totals 10 residues. CDR3 nucleotide sequence: TGTGTCAGCAGCAAAGATACGCAGTATTTT. It encodes CVSSKDTQYF.